This entry describes one T cell receptor (beta chain). The antigen is unknown. The study ran its PCR with 60 Vbeta and 13 Jbeta primers. Repertoires were generated with immunoSEQ multiplex PCR, while TCRdb's copy carries only in-frame clones and drops some. The sample contains around 180,000 clones, around 80% of which appear only once. These data are taken from a study of cytomegalovirus exposure and HLA in healthy donors. At the level of the study: An earlier analysis identified more than 90 million unique TCR beta sequences in 150 million to 200 million T cells. Of all 380 or so donors who were genotyped, around 82% belonged to the Caucasian-associated ancestry cluster. Findings of the study overall: Researchers reportedly found TCR beta sequences accurately predicted most subjects' HLA-A and HLA-B alleles. Looking again later, the authors saw that most CMV-associated TCR beta chains seemed HLA-restricted.

The CDR3 loop spans 10 amino acids. Trimming cost V 8 bases and J 6 bases, with 8 bases left between them. Per the germline V gene, CDR1 is MNHEY and CDR2 is SVGAGI. This receptor was identified in a man aged 18 to 30 in good health and CMV-seronegative. The sequencing sample was made of PBMCs. V is TRBV6-5 and J is TRBJ2-7; no clear D. CDR3 loop: CASREVEQYF. CDR3 bases: TGTGCCAGCCGAGAGGTCGAGCAGTACTTC.